This T cell receptor (beta chain) was found in a study of blood T cell repertoires in COVID-19. At the level of the study: The study drew acute and convalescent COVID-19 samples from the United States, Italy and Spain.

This clone was observed a single time. V was cut by 5 bases and J by 2 bases, with 16 bases left in between. Germline CDR1 SGHDT, CDR2 YYEEEE. CDR3 length equals 15 residues. Study processing details: Amplification from reference gene primers served as the basis for estimated nucleated cell counts. The repertoire was sequenced with immunoSEQ multiplex PCR; TCRdb's copy has only in-frame clones and lacks some. For V, J and clone size, that table is used; D and trimming come from the DNA. The sample consists of hundreds of thousands of clones, around four fifths of them appearing once. The TCR sequence derives from a woman aged 40 to 50 with active or convalescent COVID-19. Sequenced sample: peripheral blood. V usage is TRBV5-6 and J usage is TRBJ1-1; D remains ambiguous. CDR3 sequence reads: CASRMIGRRNTEAFF. The CDR3 DNA is TGTGCCAGCAGGATGATCGGGAGAAGAAACACTGAAGCTTTCTTT.